This T cell receptor (beta chain) was profiled in a study of OX40 agonist ivuxolimab in advanced cancers. Germline CDR1 LNHDA, CDR2 SQIVND (reference sequence). After removal of 5 bases from V and 1 base from J, the junction contained 5 bases not matched to a gene. The CDR3 consists of 17 residues. The repertoire was sequenced with immunoSEQ multiplex PCR; TCRdb's copy has only in-frame clones and lacks some. The top ten clones hold 0.45% to 0.7% of a sample with roughly 74,000 clones, over 70% of them seen once. V usage is TRBV19 and J usage is TRBJ2-1; 13 positions agree with TRBD2. The specimen comprised CD4+ or CD8+ T cells sorted from blood, sampled in a trial of the OX40 agonist ivuxolimab. The clonotype was recovered from an adult with an advanced solid tumor such as melanoma, head and neck, liver or kidney cancer. CDR3 coding DNA: TGTGCCAGTAGTTCCAGGACTAGCGGGAGATCCTACAATGAGCAGTTCTTC. This sequence encodes CASSSRTSGRSYNEQFF.